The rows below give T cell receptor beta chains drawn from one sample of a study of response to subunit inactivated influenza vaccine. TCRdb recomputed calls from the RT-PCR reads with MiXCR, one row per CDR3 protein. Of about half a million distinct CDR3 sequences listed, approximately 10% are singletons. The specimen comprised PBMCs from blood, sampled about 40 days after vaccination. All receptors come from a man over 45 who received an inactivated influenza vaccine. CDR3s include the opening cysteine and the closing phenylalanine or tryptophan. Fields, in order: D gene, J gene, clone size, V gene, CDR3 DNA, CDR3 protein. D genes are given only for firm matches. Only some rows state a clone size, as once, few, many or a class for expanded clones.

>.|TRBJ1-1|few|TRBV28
TGTGCCAGCAGTTTAAGGGGGGTTGCAGGCACTGAAGCTTTCTTT
CASSLRGVAGTEAFF
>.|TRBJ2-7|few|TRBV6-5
TGTGCCAGCAGTTACTCGATGGAGCAGGCGAAGCGCGAGCAGTACTTC
CASSYSMEQAKREQYF
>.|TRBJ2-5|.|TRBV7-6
TGTGCCAGCAACGCTCTGGGTCGTTACCAAGAGACCCAGTACTTC
CASNALGRYQETQYF
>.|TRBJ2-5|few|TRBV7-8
TGTGCCAGCAGCCCGAACAGGGAGACCCAGTACTTC
CASSPNRETQYF
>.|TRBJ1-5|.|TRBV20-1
TGCAGTGCTAGAGTAGACGGGATGTATAGCAATCAGCCCCAGCATTTT
CSARVDGMYSNQPQHF
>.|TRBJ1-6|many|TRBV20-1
TGCAGTGCGAGCCCAGGGGCCCAATCACCCCTCCACTTT
CSASPGAQSPLHF
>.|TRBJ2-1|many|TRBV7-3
TGTGCCAGCAGCGCCTTTGGGAGCTCCTACAATGAGCAGTTCTTC
CASSAFGSSYNEQFF
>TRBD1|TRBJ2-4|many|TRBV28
TGTGCCAGCAGACAGGGGTTCGTTGCCAAAAACATTCAGTACTTC
CASRQGFVAKNIQYF
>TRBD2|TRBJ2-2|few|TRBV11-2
TGTGCCAGCAGCCGCCGGGGGAGGGGAAACACCGGGGAGCTGTTTTTT
CASSRRGRGNTGELFF
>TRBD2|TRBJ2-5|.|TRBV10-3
TGTGCCATCAGCGGACTAGCGGATAGAGAGACCCAGTACTTC
CAISGLADRETQYF